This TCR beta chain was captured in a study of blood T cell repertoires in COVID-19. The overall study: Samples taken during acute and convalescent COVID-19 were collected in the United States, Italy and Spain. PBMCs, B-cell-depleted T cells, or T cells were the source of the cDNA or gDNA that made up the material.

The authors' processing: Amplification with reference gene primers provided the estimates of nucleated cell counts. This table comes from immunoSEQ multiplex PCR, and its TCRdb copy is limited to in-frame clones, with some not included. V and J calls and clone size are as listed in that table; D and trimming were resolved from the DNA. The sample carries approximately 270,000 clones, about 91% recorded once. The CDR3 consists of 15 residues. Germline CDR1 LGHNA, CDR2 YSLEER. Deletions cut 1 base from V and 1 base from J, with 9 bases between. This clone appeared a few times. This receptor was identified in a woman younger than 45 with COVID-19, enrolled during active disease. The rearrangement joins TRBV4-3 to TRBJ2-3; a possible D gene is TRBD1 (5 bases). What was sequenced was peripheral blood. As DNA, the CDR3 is TGCGCCAGCAGCCAAGGGGGCAGGGGCACAGATACGCAGTATTTT. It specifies CASSQGGRGTDTQYF.